This passage covers 9 T cell receptor beta chains from one sample sequenced in a study of neurological immune-mediated disorders. TCRdb re-called the 5' RACE reads with MiXCR, one entry per CDR3 protein. The table includes about 120,000 distinct CDR3 sequences, 3.2% detected once. Sequenced sample: PBMCs. These receptor sequences come from a woman aged 30 to 39 with multiple sclerosis.

There are many counts of this clonotype. This sequence joins TRBV7-8 and TRBJ1-1; D gene unclear. Trimming left V 1 base short and J 1 base short, with 10 bases between. CDR3 length equals 15 residues. Germline CDR1 and CDR2: SGHVS and FQNEAQ. In DNA form, the CDR3 reads TGTGCCAGCAGCTTAGTTCTCGTTGCGAACACTGAAGCTTTCTTT. Its translation: CASSLVLVANTEAFF.

With respect to this clonotype: This could be a read error, since a much larger clone is one nucleotide away. The V gene is TRBV18, the J gene TRBJ1-1, with D hard to call. From germline, CDR1 is KGHSH and CDR2 LQKENI. The CDR3 is 11 residues long. With 8 bases removed from V and 3 bases from J, the gap between germline ends came to 7 bases. Here the CDR3 reads CASNRDTEAFF. The DNA for the CDR3 is TGTGCCAGCAACCGGGACACTGAAGCTTTCTTT.

The chain combines TRBV24-1 with TRBJ2-7; D possibly corresponds to TRBD1 (6 bases). This CDR3 spans 14 amino acids. Germline-derived CDR1 and CDR2 are KGHDR and SFDVKD. The V and J ends lost 6 bases and 3 bases respectively, with 14 bases between them. CDR3 sequence (DNA): TGTGCCACCAGTAAACAGGGAATTCTCTACGAGCAGTACTTC. Its protein product is CATSKQGILYEQYF.

This clonotype occurred many times. V is TRBV5-1 and J is TRBJ2-3; possible D gene TRBD2, 7 bases. This CDR3 is 16 amino acids long. V was pared by 8 bases and J by 1 base, with 20 bases between. Germline values: CDR1 SGHRS, CDR2 YFSETQ. As DNA, the CDR3 is TGCGCCAGTGACCCCCTTTTGCGGGGGCGCACAGATACGCAGTATTTT. Translating gives CASDPLLRGRTDTQYF.

This clonotype was seen repeatedly, ten times or more. The chain uses TRBV20-1 and TRBJ2-7, with 9 bases that match TRBD1. V lost 3 bases to trimming and J lost 0 bases; unmatched junction nucleotides: 6. The germline V gene has CDR1 DFQATT and CDR2 SNEGSKA (reference sequence). The CDR3 extends over 15 amino acids. DNA for the CDR3: TGCAGTGCTAGGGCACCGGGACAGGGCTCCTACGAGCAGTACTTC. Its protein is CSARAPGQGSYEQYF.

This clonotype was seen more than once but under ten times. A much larger clone sits a single nucleotide away, making a read error possible. This chain connects TRBV7-2 to TRBJ1-2; D gene uncertain. The germline V gene encodes CDR1 SGHTA and CDR2 FQGNSA. This CDR3 comprises 14 residues. V was trimmed by 0 bases and J by 9 bases, leaving 14 bases between them. In DNA form, the CDR3 reads TGTGCCAGCAGCTTAGCGGATCTAGGACGGTGCTACACCTTC. This gives the protein CASSLADLGRCYTF.

V usage is TRBV4-3 and J usage is TRBJ1-1; TRBD1 aligns across 8 bases. Per germline, CDR1 LGHNA and CDR2 YSLEER. V was pared by 2 bases and J by 13 bases, with 18 bases of the junction left unmatched. CDR3 length equals 16 residues. The CDR3 nucleotides are TGCGCCAGCAGCCAATCTGCAGGGGGCGGGTCGGGCATCGGTTTCTTT. It is translated as CASSQSAGGGSGIGFF.

There are many counts of this clonotype. J is TRBJ1-6 and V is TRBV5-1, with D hard to call. This CDR3 comprises 14 residues. CDR1 and CDR2 from the germline V gene are SGHRS and YFSETQ. The germline V and J ends were trimmed by 0 bases and 7 bases, with 8 bases remaining between them. CDR3 loop: CASSLAGSNSPLHF. The CDR3 DNA is TGCGCCAGCAGCTTGGCCGGCAGCAATTCACCCCTCCACTTT. Full variable domain (missing parts from reference TRBV5-1 and TRBJ1-6): KAGVTQTPRYLIKTRGQQVTLSCSPISGHRSVSWYQQTPGQGLQFLFEYFSETQRNKGNFPGRFSGRQFSNSRSEMNVSTLELGDSALYLCASSLAGSNSPLHFGNGTRLTVT.

This clonotype was found many times. This chain joins TRBV6-4 and TRBJ2-6; D perhaps matches TRBD1 (5 bases). CDR1 and CDR2 (germline): MRHNA, SNTAGT. The CDR3 loop spans 15 amino acids. The ends were cut back, 8 bases at V and 0 bases at J, with 11 bases in the middle. CDR3 DNA sequence: TGTGCCAGCGGGGCTAGTACCTCTGGGGCCAACGTCCTGACTTTC. This codes for CASGASTSGANVLTF.